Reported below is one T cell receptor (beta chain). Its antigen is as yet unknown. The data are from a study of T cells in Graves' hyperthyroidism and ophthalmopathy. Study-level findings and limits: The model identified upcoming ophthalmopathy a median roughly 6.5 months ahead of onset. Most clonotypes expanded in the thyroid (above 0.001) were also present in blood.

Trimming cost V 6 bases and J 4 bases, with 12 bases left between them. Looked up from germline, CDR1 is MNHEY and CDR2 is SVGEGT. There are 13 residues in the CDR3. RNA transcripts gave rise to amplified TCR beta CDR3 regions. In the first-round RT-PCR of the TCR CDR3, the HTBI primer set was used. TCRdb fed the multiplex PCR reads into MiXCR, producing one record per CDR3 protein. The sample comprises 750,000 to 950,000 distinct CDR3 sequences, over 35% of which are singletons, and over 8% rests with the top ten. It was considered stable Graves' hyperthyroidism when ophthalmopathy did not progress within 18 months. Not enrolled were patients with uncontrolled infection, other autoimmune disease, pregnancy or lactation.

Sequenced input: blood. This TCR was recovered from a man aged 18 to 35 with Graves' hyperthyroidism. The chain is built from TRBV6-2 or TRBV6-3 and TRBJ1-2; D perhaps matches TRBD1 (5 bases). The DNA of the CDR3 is TGTGCCAGCAGGTGGGGACCGAGCTATGGCTACACCTTC. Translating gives CASRWGPSYGYTF.